The 25 T cell receptor beta chains listed next were all sequenced from one sample in a study of cytomegalovirus exposure and HLA in healthy donors (dated by TCRdb to between 2016 and 2019). The library relied on the immunoSEQ multiplex PCR assay. For the multiplex PCR, a mixture combining 60 forward primers for TCR Vbeta segments and 13 reverse primers for TCR Jbeta segments was used. Here the immuneACCESS table is served through TCRdb, limited to in-frame sequences with V and J called. Missing clones are a known gap in these copies; in checked studies unresolved V genes cover under half, and the rest lacks a known reason. Within this sample are around 170,000 clones, with 65% to 85% of them counted one time only. 2% to 2.5% of the sample is taken by the ten largest. Material: PBMCs. The receptors here all came from a man in his 60s in good health and CMV-seronegative.

This clone appeared once. The chain employs TRBV19 and TRBJ2-7, with TRBD1 matching over 9 bases. Germline lookup yields CDR1 LNHDA and CDR2 SQIVND (reference sequence). CDR3 length equals 12 residues. V trimming: 3 bases; J trimming: 10 bases; junction bases outside the gene matches: 4. The CDR3: CASSMRDRAQYF. DNA of the CDR3: TGTGCCAGTAGTATGCGGGACAGGGCACAGTACTTC.

The chain links TRBV19 to TRBJ2-3, with D possibly TRBD1 on 6 matching bases. Trimming pared 5 bases from V and 3 bases from J, leaving 15 bases between. The germline gives CDR1 LNHDA, CDR2 SQIVND (reference sequence). This CDR3 is 15 amino acids long. The CDR3 DNA reads as TGTGCCAGTAGTCCAAACAGGGTCTTGACAGATACGCAGTATTTT. It translates to CASSPNRVLTDTQYF. The entire variable domain, with the rest obtained from reference TRBV19 and TRBJ2-3, is as follows: DGGITQSPKYLFRKEGQNVTLSCEQNLNHDAMYWYRQDPGQGLRLIYYSQIVNDFQKGDIAEGYSVSREKKESFPLTVTSAQKNPTAFYLCASSPNRVLTDTQYFGPGTRLTVL.

V and J are TRBV21-1 and TRBJ1-5; TRBD1, the table's D call, was not compared with the DNA. TRBV21-1 counts as a pseudogene. There are 12 residues in the CDR3. As DNA, the CDR3 is TGTGCCAGCAGCAACCAGGGCAGCTCGGGGCATTTT. Protein product: CASSNQGSSGHF.

This clone was observed a few times. The CDR3 coding sequence is TGTGCCAGCAGCAGAACTAGCGGGTCTTACAATGAGCAGTTCTTC. Its translation is CASSRTSGSYNEQFF. The chain is built from TRBV5-4 and TRBJ2-1; 9 nucleotides line up with TRBD2. Germline CDR1 is SGHNT and CDR2 is YYREEE (reference sequence). This CDR3 has 15 amino acids. Trimming took 4 bases from V and 4 from J; bases not matched to a gene: 6. The full variable domain, its missing parts supplied by reference TRBV5-4 and TRBJ2-1, is ETGVTQSPTHLIKTRGQQVTLRCSSQSGHNTVSWYQQALGQGPQFIFQYYREEENGRGNFPPRFSGLQFPNYSSELNVNALELDDSALYLCASSRTSGSYNEQFFGPGTRLTVL.

The chain couples TRBV5-6 to TRBJ2-1; 10 nucleotides agree with TRBD2. This CDR3 contains 15 residues. Trimming cost V 7 bases and J 6 bases; bases outside gene matches: 10. Germline CDR1 and CDR2: SGHDT and YYEEEE. CDR3 region: CASEEAGGPGNEQFF. The CDR3 DNA is TGTGCCAGCGAGGAAGCGGGGGGGCCGGGCAATGAGCAGTTCTTC.

The V and J genes are TRBV6-5 and TRBJ2-2; D may be TRBD1 (5 bases). Trimming left V 6 bases short and J 6 bases short, with 8 bases between. The germline V gene has CDR1 MNHEY and CDR2 SVGAGI. The CDR3 runs to 12 residues. CDR3 sequence: CASSLGAGELFF. The CDR3 DNA reads as TGTGCCAGCAGCCTAGGGGCCGGGGAGCTGTTTTTT.

The V call is TRBV2, the J call TRBJ1-1; D gene ambiguous. Germline CDR1 is SNHLY and CDR2 is FYNNEI. Trimming stripped 6 bases from V and 0 bases from J, with 8 bases between. The CDR3 totals 13 residues. This CDR3 is CASRLGMNTEAFF. The CDR3 DNA sequence: TGTGCCAGCAGGCTGGGCATGAACACTGAAGCTTTCTTT.

V gene TRBV9 combines with J gene TRBJ1-3, with 8 bases lining up with TRBD1. The V gene end was trimmed by 3 bases and the J gene end by 3 bases; junction bases not matched to a gene: 5. The germline V gene has CDR1 SGDLS and CDR2 YYNGEE. The CDR3 runs 15 residues. The CDR3 region is CASSARTGYGNTIYF. The CDR3, as DNA: TGTGCCAGCAGCGCCAGGACAGGGTATGGAAACACCATATATTTT.

V gene TRBV10-3 combines with J gene TRBJ2-7; TRBD1 matches at 7 bases. Per the germline V gene, CDR1 is ENHRY and CDR2 is SYGVKD. This CDR3 has 13 residues. Trimming cost V 6 bases and J 2 bases; bases outside gene matches: 4. CDR3 sequence: CAIRQGPTYEQYF. DNA for the CDR3: TGTGCCATCAGACAGGGGCCAACCTACGAGCAGTACTTC.

The rearrangement uses TRBV9 and TRBJ1-2; weak D call: TRBD1 (5 bases). Deletions cut 3 bases from V and 10 bases from J, with 19 bases between. The CDR3 contains 14 residues. Germline CDR1 is SGDLS and CDR2 is YYNGEE. CDR3 sequence (DNA): TGTGCCAGCAGCGCCCCGGGGGGGTTCGGGATCTACACCTTC. Amino acids: CASSAPGGFGIYTF.

The chain employs TRBV6-1 and TRBJ2-3; possible D gene TRBD2, 6 bases. The germline V gene encodes CDR1 MNHNS and CDR2 SASEGT. The CDR3 runs 14 residues. The V end lost 11 bases, the J end lost 1 base, and 16 bases lay between the germline ends. The CDR3 DNA is TGTGCCTCACGCTGGGACTCCGGCACAGATACGCAGTATTTT. Amino acids: CASRWDSGTDTQYF.

The chain couples TRBV4-2 to TRBJ2-7, with TRBD2 matching over 8 bases. This CDR3 region has 15 residues. Trimming removed 5 bases from V and 0 bases from J; junction bases left unmatched: 6. The germline gives CDR1 LGHNA, CDR2 YNFKEQ. The chain's CDR3 is CASSGLAGGSYEQYF. Here the CDR3 DNA reads TGTGCCAGCAGCGGACTGGCGGGGGGCTCCTACGAGCAGTACTTC.

The CDR3 sequence is CASSLTAGDYYNEQFF. The CDR3 DNA sequence: TGCGCCAGCAGCCTGACAGCGGGAGACTACTACAATGAGCAGTTCTTC. The J gene is TRBJ2-1, the V gene TRBV4-3; 8 positions agree with TRBD2. The CDR3 covers 16 residues. The trim removed 4 bases at V and 3 bases at J, leaving 8 bases unmatched. Per germline, CDR1 LGHNA and CDR2 YSLEER.

The chain employs TRBV27 and TRBJ2-3; no reliable D call. CDR1 MNHEY and CDR2 SMNVEV come from the germline V gene (reference sequence). There are 15 residues in the CDR3. V was clipped by 1 base and J by 3 bases, with 11 bases between them. The CDR3 spells CASSLWAATTDTQYF. The CDR3 nucleotides are TGTGCCAGCAGTTTATGGGCCGCAACGACAGATACGCAGTATTTT.

The V gene is TRBV6-5, the J gene TRBJ2-1; 12 bases are a match to TRBD2. The CDR3 is 15 amino acids. J gave up 5 bases and V 7 bases, and 6 bases lay outside the gene matches. CDR1 MNHEY and CDR2 SVGAGI come from the germline V gene. This chain's CDR3 is CASNRLAGGNNEQFF. The DNA of the CDR3 is TGTGCCAGCAACCGTCTAGCGGGGGGGAACAATGAGCAGTTCTTC.

This clone has a handful of counts. This sequence joins TRBV7-9 and TRBJ2-2; maybe TRBD2 (5 bases). CDR3 length: 13 amino acids. Trimming removed 8 bases at V and 6 bases at J, with 13 bases between. The V gene's germline CDR1 is SEHNR and CDR2 FQNEAQ (reference sequence). CDR3 sequence reads: CASGSEVPGELFF. In DNA, the CDR3 is TGTGCCAGCGGGAGTGAGGTCCCCGGGGAGCTGTTTTTT.

The V gene is TRBV29-1, the J gene TRBJ1-2; TRBD1 agrees at 7 bases. The CDR3 is 13 amino acids. The V gene's germline CDR1 is SQVTM and CDR2 ANQGSEA. With 4 bases clipped from V and 8 bases from J, the junction kept 10 bases outside the gene matches. The CDR3: CSVVAAGGSGYTF. The CDR3 DNA reads as TGCAGCGTTGTAGCAGCAGGGGGTTCCGGCTACACCTTC.

This clone appeared a few times. The chain joins TRBV4-3 to TRBJ2-1; 14 nucleotides align to TRBD2. This CDR3 is 21 amino acids long. CDR1 is LGHNA and CDR2 is YSLEER in the germline V gene. The J segment lost 0 bases and the V segment lost 4 bases, leaving 14 bases of the junction unmatched. CDR3 sequence: CASSPGLAGDREASSYNEQFF. CDR3 nucleotides: TGCGCCAGCAGCCCGGGACTAGCGGGGGACAGGGAGGCTAGCTCCTACAATGAGCAGTTCTTC.

This clone was found once. V and J are TRBV9 and TRBJ2-3, with TRBD1 matching 8 bases. CDR1 and CDR2 from the germline V gene are SGDLS and YYNGEE. V gave up 3 bases and J gave up 6 bases; unmatched junction bases: 9. This CDR3 has 15 amino acids. The chain's CDR3 is CASSARTGYTDTQYF. The CDR3 DNA is TGTGCCAGCAGCGCCAGGACAGGGTACACTGATACGCAGTATTTT.

The chain is built from TRBV4-1 and TRBJ1-6, with 8 bases matching TRBD1. Germline V gene sequence: CDR1 MGHRA, CDR2 YSYEKL. V gave up 0 bases and J gave up 9 bases; unmatched junction bases: 7. This CDR3 is built from 16 residues. This CDR3 reads CASSQDGGQGISPLHF. The CDR3 bases are TGCGCCAGCAGCCAAGACGGCGGACAGGGAATTTCACCCCTCCACTTT.

The chain links TRBV19 to TRBJ2-7; D is uncertain. CDR1 and CDR2 from the germline V gene are LNHDA and SQIVND (reference sequence). The CDR3 is 15 amino acids. The V gene lost 2 bases and the J gene lost 3 bases, with 14 bases spanning the gap. CDR3 sequence reads: CASSIMGQENYEQYF. For the CDR3, the DNA is TGTGCCAGTAGTATAATGGGCCAAGAAAACTACGAGCAGTACTTC.

This chain links TRBV5-4 with TRBJ2-7, with D possibly matching TRBD2 (7 bases). In germline, CDR1 is SGHNT, CDR2 YYREEE (reference sequence). The CDR3 has 14 residues. Trimming shortened V by 3 bases and J by 4 bases, and 14 bases separated the two germline ends. DNA for the CDR3: TGTGCCAGCAGCTCGCAGCGGGACACATACGAGCAGTACTTC. Amino acids: CASSSQRDTYEQYF. Full variable domain (remainder filled in from reference TRBV5-4 and TRBJ2-7): ETGVTQSPTHLIKTRGQQVTLRCSSQSGHNTVSWYQQALGQGPQFIFQYYREEENGRGNFPPRFSGLQFPNYSSELNVNALELDDSALYLCASSSQRDTYEQYFGPGTRLTVT.

The chain has TRBV15 and TRBJ2-1, with 9 bases fitting TRBD1. The germline V gene has CDR1 LNHNV and CDR2 YYDKDF (reference sequence). V lost 1 base, J lost 9 bases, and 16 bases stayed unmatched. The CDR3 extends over 18 amino acids. CDR3 residues: CATSRGWTGTGRGCEQFF. The CDR3 DNA is TGTGCCACCAGCAGAGGTTGGACCGGGACAGGGAGGGGTTGTGAGCAGTTCTTC.

This clone turned up a few times. The junction departs from the called germline gene at one end, perhaps through a read error. The chain combines TRBV4-1 with TRBJ1-6; D gene unclear. Germline V gene lookup returns CDR1 MGHRA and CDR2 YSYEKL. The CDR3 spans 16 residues. The CDR3 region has the DNA TGCGCCAGCAGCCAAGAGCTCAGACTAGATAATTCACCCCTCAACTTT. This encodes CASSQELRLDNSPLNF.

This clone was seen just once. The V call is TRBV6-4, the J call TRBJ2-2, with a weak D call TRBD2 (7 bases). Germline lookup yields CDR1 MRHNA and CDR2 SNTAGT. Between the trimmed V and J ends, which lost 6 bases and 4 bases, there was a span of 24 bases. The length of the CDR3 is 18 residues. In DNA, the CDR3 is TGTGCCAGCAGCCGTTTCAATCGGGGGGCGCTGGGCACCGGGGAGCTGTTTTTT. The encoded protein is CASSRFNRGALGTGELFF.